These 25 T cell receptor beta chains came from one sample sequenced in a study of shared clonotypes between healthy human individuals (dated by TCRdb to 2019 to 2021). CD8 naive samples were CD45RO-negative cells positively selected for CCR7, giving a CD45RA+CCR7+ population that excluded TemRA cells. The library was prepared using the immunoSEQ multiplex PCR assay. Imported from immuneACCESS, the table was reduced by TCRdb to in-frame sequences with V and J called. These copies leave out some clones; in studies compared against another copy, an unresolved V gene accounts for under half, and the cause of the remainder is not known. Within this sample are 600,000 or so clones, with around 95% of them counted one time only. 0.095% to 0.14% of the sample rests with the top ten. The sequenced sample was naive CD8+ T cells sorted from blood. According to the study, the label for this sample's cell subset or site signals: CD45RA+CCR7+. These receptors were collected from a woman between 25 and 40 years old in good health.

The chain is built from TRBV28 and TRBJ2-7; 9 bases line up with TRBD1. Unmatched junction bases numbered 11, after V lost 5 bases and J lost 3 bases. Germline loops: CDR1 MDHEN, CDR2 SYDVKM. CDR3 length equals 16 residues. The CDR3 bases are TGTGCCAGCAGTCCCCACACGGGACAGGGCCGCTACGAGCAGTACTTC. This translates into CASSPHTGQGRYEQYF.

The chain recombines TRBV9 with TRBJ2-2; 8 nucleotides agree with TRBD1. Per germline, CDR1 SGDLS and CDR2 YYNGEE. Trimming cost V 1 base and J 11 bases; bases outside gene matches: 16. There are 17 residues in the CDR3. CDR3 sequence (DNA): TGTGCCAGCAGCGTACTCCCCGGGACAGGTGGATATGAAGAGCTGTTTTTT. Translation gives CASSVLPGTGGYEELFF.

J is TRBJ1-2 and V is TRBV27; no definite D call. Germline V gives CDR1 MNHEY, CDR2 SMNVEV (reference sequence). Trimming cost V 2 bases and J 6 bases, with 19 bases left between them. The CDR3 runs to 16 residues. CDR3 sequence reads: CASSLGPGSSLHGYTF. In DNA form, the CDR3 reads TGTGCCAGCAGTTTAGGGCCAGGCTCGAGTCTTCATGGCTACACCTTC.

The chain joins TRBV6-1 to TRBJ2-7; maybe TRBD2 (6 bases). V gave up 4 bases and J gave up 4 bases, with 23 bases separating them. The germline V gene has CDR1 MNHNS and CDR2 SASEGT. This CDR3 spans 17 amino acids. The CDR3 bases are TGTGCCAGCAGTGTTGATGGGGTCCTAGCGAATTTGTACGAGCAGTACTTC. Its translation is CASSVDGVLANLYEQYF.

J is TRBJ2-1 and V is TRBV9; D unclear. Germline V gives CDR1 SGDLS, CDR2 YYNGEE. Trimming shortened V by 5 bases and J by 5 bases, and 5 bases separated the two germline ends. This CDR3 spans 11 amino acids. CDR3 loop: CASRRDNEQFF. CDR3 bases: TGTGCCAGCAGAAGAGACAATGAGCAGTTCTTC.

The chain is built from TRBV5-8 and TRBJ2-1, with TRBD2 as a possible D gene (5 bases). The CDR3 sequence is 14 residues long. The germline V gene encodes CDR1 SGHTS and CDR2 YDEGEE. Trimming left V 4 bases short and J 4 bases short, with 12 bases between. The CDR3 loop reads CASSPSAGYNEQFF. The DNA of the CDR3 is TGTGCCAGCAGCCCGTCCGCGGGTTACAATGAGCAGTTCTTC. Full variable domain (missing parts from reference TRBV5-8 and TRBJ2-1): EAGVTQSPTHLIKTRGQQATLRCSPISGHTSVYWYQQALGLGLQFLLWYDEGEERNRGNFPPRFSGRQFPNYSSELNVNALELEDSALYLCASSPSAGYNEQFFGPGTRLTVL.

This chain joins TRBV29-1 and TRBJ2-7; tentative D call: TRBD2 (6 bases). Germline V gene lookup returns CDR1 SQVTM and CDR2 ANQGSEA. Trimming pared 4 bases from V and 4 bases from J, leaving 11 bases between. The CDR3 is made up of 12 amino acids. The CDR3 sequence: CSVGDGGYEQYF. Here the CDR3 DNA reads TGCAGCGTTGGTGACGGGGGTTACGAGCAGTACTTC.

For the CDR3, the DNA is TGCGCCAGCAGCGCCGGGAGGTCCTACGAGCAGTACTTC. Amino acids: CASSAGRSYEQYF. V usage is TRBV10-1 and J usage is TRBJ2-7; TRBD2 matches 7 bases. The CDR3 has 13 residues. The junction had 3 bases not matched to a gene; V was cut back by 6 bases and J by 1 base. CDR1 WNHNN and CDR2 SYGVQD come from the germline V gene (reference sequence).

The rearrangement joins TRBV19 to TRBJ2-7, with D maybe TRBD2 (6 bases). CDR1 and CDR2 from the germline V gene are LNHDA and SQIVND (reference sequence). V was clipped by 5 bases and J by 3 bases, with 14 bases between them. The CDR3 has 14 residues. The CDR3 loop reads CASSFRDSDYEQYF. CDR3 sequence (DNA): TGTGCCAGTAGTTTCCGGGACTCCGACTACGAGCAGTACTTC.

This rearrangement joins TRBV27 to TRBJ2-7; TRBD2 agrees at 7 bases. V shed 2 bases, J shed 5 bases, and the junction held 6 bases outside the gene matches. This CDR3 is built from 14 residues. CDR1 and CDR2 from the germline V gene are MNHEY and SMNVEV (reference sequence). As DNA, the CDR3 is TGTGCCAGCAGTTTAGCGGGAGTCAACAACGAGCAGTACTTC. It yields the protein CASSLAGVNNEQYF.

This chain connects TRBV5-4 to TRBJ1-1; 8 bases align to TRBD1. Germline CDR1 reads SGHNT; CDR2 reads YYREEE (reference sequence). Losses at the gene ends were 7 bases for V and 0 bases for J; bases not matched to a gene: 11. This CDR3 has 16 amino acids. For the CDR3, the DNA is TGTGCCAGCGGACCGAGACAGGGGCCCATGAACACTGAAGCTTTCTTT. The encoded protein is CASGPRQGPMNTEAFF.

V usage is TRBV7-9 and J usage is TRBJ2-3; D not certain. V lost 4 bases and J lost 0, with 11 bases in between. Germline V gene sequence: CDR1 SEHNR, CDR2 FQNEAQ (reference sequence). This CDR3 is built from 15 residues. The CDR3 reads CASSSRSISTDTQYF. The CDR3 coding sequence is TGTGCCAGCAGCTCCCGTTCGATTAGCACAGATACGCAGTATTTT. Full variable domain (rest looked up from reference TRBV7-9 and TRBJ2-3): DTGVSQNPRHKITKRGQNVTFRCDPISEHNRLYWYRQTLGQGPEFLTYFQNEAQLEKSRLLSDRFSAERPKGSFSTLEIQRTEQGDSAMYLCASSSRSISTDTQYFGPGTRLTVL.

V usage is TRBV11-2 and J usage is TRBJ1-3; D not certain. Trimming took 2 bases from V and 1 from J, leaving 12 bases between them. Germline CDR1 reads SGHAT; CDR2 reads FQNNGV. The CDR3 contains 16 residues. The CDR3 DNA is TGTGCCAGCAGCTTAACAGAACCGTTGTCTGGAAACACCATATATTTT. Amino acid sequence: CASSLTEPLSGNTIYF. Drawing the rest from reference TRBV11-2 and TRBJ1-3, the complete variable domain is EAGVAQSPRYKIIEKRQSVAFWCNPISGHATLYWYQQILGQGPKLLIQFQNNGVVDDSQLPKDRFSAERLKGVDSTLKIQPAKLEDSAVYLCASSLTEPLSGNTIYFGEGSWLTVV.

The rearrangement links TRBV27 to TRBJ2-5; D possibly corresponds to TRBD2 (5 bases). The DNA end lines up better with TRBJ2-7; the J call may be wrong. The CDR3 is 12 residues long. The germline V gene has CDR1 MNHEY and CDR2 SMNVEV (reference sequence). DNA of the CDR3: TGTGCCAGCAGTACCCTCGGGGACGAGCAGTACTTC. Protein sequence: CASSTLGDEQYF.

V usage is TRBV5-6 and J usage is TRBJ1-6, with D tentatively TRBD1 (6 bases). This CDR3 is built from 15 residues. Trimming took off 0 bases at V and 11 bases at J, with 15 bases between the two ends. Germline V gene data show CDR1 as SGHDT and CDR2 as YYEEEE. CDR3 DNA: TGTGCCAGCAGCTTGGGGGCAGGGGTCGGCGCACCCCTCCACTTT. Amino acids: CASSLGAGVGAPLHF.

This rearrangement joins TRBV19 to TRBJ1-1, with 9 nucleotides matching TRBD1. Germline V gives CDR1 LNHDA, CDR2 SQIVND (reference sequence). V trimming: 6 bases; J trimming: 1 base; junction bases outside the gene matches: 6. This CDR3 is built from 15 residues. CDR3 nucleotide sequence: TGTGCCAGTAGCGAATTGGGACAGGGGAACACTGAAGCTTTCTTT. The encoded protein is CASSELGQGNTEAFF. Complete variable domain (other parts from reference TRBV19 and TRBJ1-1): DGGITQSPKYLFRKEGQNVTLSCEQNLNHDAMYWYRQDPGQGLRLIYYSQIVNDFQKGDIAEGYSVSREKKESFPLTVTSAQKNPTAFYLCASSELGQGNTEAFFGQGTRLTVV.

J is TRBJ2-7 and V is TRBV10-3, with 14 bases that match TRBD2. Trimming cost V 10 bases and J 4 bases; bases outside gene matches: 3. CDR1 ENHRY and CDR2 SYGVKD come from the germline V gene. The CDR3 loop spans 13 amino acids. In DNA form, the CDR3 reads TGTGCCACCGGGACTAGCGGGAGTTACGAGCAGTACTTC. This gives the protein CATGTSGSYEQYF.

For the CDR3, the DNA is TGTGCCACCCTCGAGAGGGACACTGAAGCTTTCTTT. Its translation: CATLERDTEAFF. The J gene is TRBJ1-1, the V gene TRBV7-9; D is unresolved. The CDR3 contains 12 residues. Germline V gives CDR1 SEHNR, CDR2 FQNEAQ (reference sequence). V lost 10 bases, J lost 3 bases, and 12 bases lay in between.

The chain links TRBV27 to TRBJ1-5; D call uncertain. Germline V lookup: CDR1 MNHEY, CDR2 SMNVEV (reference sequence). The length of the CDR3 is 12 residues. With 4 bases removed from V and 8 bases from J, the gap between germline ends came to 9 bases. The CDR3 here is CASSSLGKPQHF. As DNA, the CDR3 is TGTGCCAGCAGTTCCTTAGGGAAGCCCCAGCATTTT.

The chain is built from TRBV28 and TRBJ1-1, with 7 bases aligning to TRBD1. The CDR3 is made up of 17 amino acids. Germline values: CDR1 MDHEN, CDR2 SYDVKM. The J segment lost 7 bases and the V segment lost 2 bases, leaving 16 bases of the junction unmatched. CDR3 region: CASSLIFVTGKEGEAFF. CDR3 sequence (DNA): TGTGCCAGCAGTTTAATTTTTGTGACAGGGAAAGAAGGTGAAGCTTTCTTT. The full variable domain, with the rest looked up from reference TRBV28 and TRBJ1-1, is DVKVTQSSRYLVKRTGEKVFLECVQDMDHENMFWYRQDPGLGLRLIYFSYDVKMKEKGDIPEGYSVSREKKERFSLILESASTNQTSMYLCASSLIFVTGKEGEAFFGQGTRLTVV.

The gene calls are TRBV7-2 and TRBJ2-7; no clear D. CDR1 SGHTA and CDR2 FQGNSA come from the germline V gene. Trimming shortened V by 5 bases and J by 6 bases, and 14 bases separated the two germline ends. The CDR3 runs to 13 residues. Here the CDR3 DNA reads TGTGCCAGCAGCCCGGATTACCTCACCGAGCAGTACTTC. As protein: CASSPDYLTEQYF.

The chain combines TRBV9 with TRBJ2-7; 7 bases agree with TRBD2. The CDR3 is 15 amino acids. Trimming cost V 4 bases and J 5 bases; bases outside gene matches: 12. In germline, CDR1 is SGDLS, CDR2 YYNGEE. The CDR3 bases are TGTGCCAGCAGCCCGCGACTAGCTGTCACCCACGAGCAGTACTTC. Translated: CASSPRLAVTHEQYF.

The chain has TRBV2 and TRBJ1-1, with TRBD1 as a possible D gene (5 bases). The CDR3 spans 15 residues. From germline, CDR1 is SNHLY and CDR2 FYNNEI. V was pared by 3 bases and J by 0 bases, with 11 bases between. The CDR3 protein is CASSDIGVMNTEAFF. The DNA of the CDR3 is TGTGCCAGCAGTGACATAGGGGTGATGAACACTGAAGCTTTCTTT.

The V and J genes are TRBV28 and TRBJ1-4; D unresolved. Germline V CDR1 and CDR2: MDHEN, SYDVKM. V was cut by 8 bases and J by 8 bases, with 12 bases left in between. The CDR3 totals 12 residues. CDR3 sequence reads: CASAGGEEKLFF. CDR3 DNA sequence: TGTGCCAGCGCTGGCGGTGAGGAAAAACTGTTTTTT.

The chain uses TRBV28 and TRBJ2-6; 7 positions match TRBD2. The CDR3 contains 16 residues. V lost 6 bases, J lost 0 bases, and 5 bases stayed unmatched. Germline CDR1 MDHEN, CDR2 SYDVKM. Written as DNA, the CDR3 is TGTGCCAGCAGGCTCCGGGGGGACTCTGGGGCCAACGTCCTGACTTTC. It is translated as CASRLRGDSGANVLTF.